One and the same sample provided the 8 T cell receptor beta chains below, sequenced in a study of CXCR3-negative and CXCR3-positive naive CD8 T cells. The study made its TRB cDNA libraries by 5' RACE, adding UMI labels. No DNA is given; TCRdb re-called the 5' RACE reads and lists each CDR3 protein once. This sample's clone table lists tens of thousands of distinct CDR3 sequences. Study-level findings and limits: Greater hydrophobicity was found in TRB CDR3s of CXCR3-positive naive cells than of CXCR3-negative naive cells.

No antigen has been assigned to these receptors. Sequencing was carried out using naive CXCR3+ CD8+ T cells from blood. Subset noted: CD45RO-CCR7+CD27+CD95- naive CD8+ T cells expressing CXCR3 (TNR3+). These receptors came from a human donor in good health. Some clones in this sample may be carry-over from other donors' samples.

CDR3 residues: CASEVGDRQFF. The V call is TRBV6-5, the J call TRBJ2-1; lacking DNA, the TRBD1 call made by TCRdb goes unchecked. There are 11 residues in the CDR3. Germline CDR1 MNHEY, CDR2 SVGAGI.

The chain employs TRBV28 and TRBJ1-5; TCRdb lists TRBD1, though no DNA is available to test this call. CDR1 and CDR2 (germline): MDHEN, SYDVKM. The CDR3 has 16 residues. The CDR3: CASSFPLGGADQPQHF.

The chain uses TRBV2 and TRBJ2-1; TCRdb selects TRBD1, and the lack of DNA leaves this call unchecked. The CDR3 has 14 amino acids. From germline, CDR1 is SNHLY and CDR2 FYNNEI. CDR3 in amino acids: CASRIRGSHNEQFF.

The CDR3 spells CASSLNPAHPNTEAFF. The chain couples TRBV5-5 to TRBJ1-1. The CDR3 runs to 16 residues. From germline, CDR1 is SGHKS and CDR2 YYEKEE (reference sequence).

The gene calls are TRBV12-3 or TRBV12-4 and TRBJ2-7; the TCRdb D gene call, TRBD2, has no DNA to confirm it. This CDR3 spans 16 amino acids. CDR3 residues: CASKGTSGSTTYEQYF.

The chain is built from TRBV11-2 and TRBJ2-3; TCRdb gives TRBD1 as the D gene, but with no DNA this cannot be confirmed. The CDR3 is made up of 17 amino acids. The V gene's germline CDR1 is SGHAT and CDR2 FQNNGV. This CDR3 is CASSRLGGQGFADTQYF.

The chain carries TRBV3-1 and TRBJ2-7; TCRdb's D call, TRBD1, is unchecked because there is no DNA. The CDR3 extends over 14 amino acids. Germline V gene data show CDR1 as LGHDT and CDR2 as YNNKEL (reference sequence). The chain's CDR3 is CASSQEQRGYEQYF.

The rearrangement uses TRBV5-5 and TRBJ2-7. This CDR3 has 13 amino acids. Germline loops: CDR1 SGHKS, CDR2 YYEKEE (reference sequence). The CDR3 is CASSLEGTDEQYF. The full variable domain, completed using reference TRBV5-5 and TRBJ2-7, is DAGVTQSPTHLIKTRGQQVTLRCSPISGHKSVSWYQQVLGQGPQFIFQYYEKEERGRGNFPDRFSARQFPNYSSELNVNALLLGDSALYLCASSLEGTDEQYFGPGTRLTVT.